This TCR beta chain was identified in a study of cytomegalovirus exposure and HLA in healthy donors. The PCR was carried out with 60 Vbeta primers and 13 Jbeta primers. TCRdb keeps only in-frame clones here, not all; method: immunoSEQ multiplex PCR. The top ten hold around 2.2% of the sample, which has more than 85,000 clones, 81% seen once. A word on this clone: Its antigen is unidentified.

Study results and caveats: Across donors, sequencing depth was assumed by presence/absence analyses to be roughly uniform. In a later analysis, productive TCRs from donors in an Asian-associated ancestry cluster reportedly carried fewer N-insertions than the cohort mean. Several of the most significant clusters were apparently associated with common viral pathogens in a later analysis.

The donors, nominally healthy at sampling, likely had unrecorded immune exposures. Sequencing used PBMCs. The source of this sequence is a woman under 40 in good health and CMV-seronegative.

The CDR3, as DNA: TGTGCCAGCAGCTTAAGGGGTGGGGGGATGGGGGAGACCCAGTACTTC. Translated: CASSLRGGGMGETQYF. This chain uses TRBV11-2 with TRBJ2-5; a possible D gene is TRBD2 (6 bases). The germline V gene encodes CDR1 SGHAT and CDR2 FQNNGV. The V end lost 2 bases, the J end lost 5 bases, and 18 bases lay between the germline ends. CDR3 length: 16 residues.